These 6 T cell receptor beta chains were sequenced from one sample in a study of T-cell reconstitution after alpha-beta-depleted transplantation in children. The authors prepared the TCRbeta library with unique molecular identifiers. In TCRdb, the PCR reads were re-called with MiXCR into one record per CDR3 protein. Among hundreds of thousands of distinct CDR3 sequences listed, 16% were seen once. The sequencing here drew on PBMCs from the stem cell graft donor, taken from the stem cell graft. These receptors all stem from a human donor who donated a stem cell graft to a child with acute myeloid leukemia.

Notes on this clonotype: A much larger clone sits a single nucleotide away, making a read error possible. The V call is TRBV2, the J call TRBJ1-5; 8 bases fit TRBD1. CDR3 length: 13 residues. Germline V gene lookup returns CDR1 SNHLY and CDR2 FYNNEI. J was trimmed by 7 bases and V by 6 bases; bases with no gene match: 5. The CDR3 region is CASRGTGGQPQHF. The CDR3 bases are TGTGCCAGCAGGGGAACAGGGGGACAGCCCCAGCATTTT.

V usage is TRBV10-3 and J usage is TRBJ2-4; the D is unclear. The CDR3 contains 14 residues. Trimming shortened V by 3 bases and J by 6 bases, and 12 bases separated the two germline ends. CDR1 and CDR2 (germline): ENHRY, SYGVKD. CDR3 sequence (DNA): TGTGCCATCAGTGAAGAAGACATTGGAAACATTCAGTACTTC. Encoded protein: CAISEEDIGNIQYF.

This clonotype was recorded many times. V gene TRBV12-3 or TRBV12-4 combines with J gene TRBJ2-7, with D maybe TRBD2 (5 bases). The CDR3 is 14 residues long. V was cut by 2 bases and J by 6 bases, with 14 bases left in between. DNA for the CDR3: TGTGCCAGCAGTTTAACGTGGGAAGCGGCCGAGCAGTACTTC. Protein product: CASSLTWEAAEQYF.

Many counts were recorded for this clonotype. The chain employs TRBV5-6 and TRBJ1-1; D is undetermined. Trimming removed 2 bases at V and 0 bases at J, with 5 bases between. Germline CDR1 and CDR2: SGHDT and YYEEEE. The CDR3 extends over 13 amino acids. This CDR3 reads CASSFWVNTEAFF. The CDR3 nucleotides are TGTGCCAGCAGCTTCTGGGTGAACACTGAAGCTTTCTTT.

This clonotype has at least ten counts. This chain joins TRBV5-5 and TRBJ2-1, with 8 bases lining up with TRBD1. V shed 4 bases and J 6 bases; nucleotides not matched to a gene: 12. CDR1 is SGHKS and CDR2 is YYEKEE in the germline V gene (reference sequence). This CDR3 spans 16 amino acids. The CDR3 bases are TGTGCCAGCAGCCGACGGTGGGGACAGGATAGCAATGAGCAGTTCTTC. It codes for CASSRRWGQDSNEQFF.

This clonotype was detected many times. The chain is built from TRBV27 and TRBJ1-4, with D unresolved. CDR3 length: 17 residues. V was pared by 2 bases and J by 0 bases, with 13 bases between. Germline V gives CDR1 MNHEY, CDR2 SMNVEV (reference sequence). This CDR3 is CASSLGGVQATNEKLFF. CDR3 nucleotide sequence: TGTGCCAGCAGTTTAGGTGGGGTTCAGGCAACTAATGAAAAACTGTTTTTT.